This TCR beta chain was obtained from a study of CD8 T cells in Susac syndrome. CD8+ and CD4+ T cells from blood underwent TCR beta sequencing. Controls were age- and sex-matched healthy donors. CD8+ and CD4+ T cells were negatively isolated; TEMRA cells were FACS-enriched. RNA amounts of 0.5 to 1 ug underwent reverse transcription with random hexamers. TCRdb itself ran the immunoSEQ multiplex PCR reads through MiXCR, one entry per CDR3 protein. There are 150,000 to 200,000 distinct CDR3 sequences in the sample; approximately 94% occur only once, and 0.1% lies in the top ten. Germline values: CDR1 LGHDT, CDR2 YNNKEL (reference sequence). V lost 2 bases and J lost 6, with 11 bases in between. This CDR3 region has 13 residues.

This TCR was recovered from a human donor in good health. The chain combines TRBV3-1 with TRBJ2-7, with D perhaps TRBD2 (5 bases). Specimen: CD4+ T cells from PBMCs. The CDR3 DNA sequence: TGTGCCAGCAGCCAAACTACTAGTTCCGAGCAGTACTTC. Translating gives CASSQTTSSEQYF.